The 21 T cell receptor beta chains reported below all come from one sample, sequenced in a study of T cell repertoires in cytomegalovirus infection (dated by TCRdb to about 2019). Sequencing relied on an Illumina HiSeq 1500. The public reads were quality trimmed at Q25 with fastp and then assembled into clones with MiXCR by TCRdb, keeping productive beta chains. All rows with the same CDR3 protein become a single entry with the most common DNA and genes. The sample table lists 560,000 or so distinct CDR3 sequences, 16% of them with a count of one. Of the sample, roughly a quarter falls within the top ten clones. The sequenced material came from CD8+ T cells from PBMCs. The receptors derive from a human donor in good health (CMV status not recorded). Some clones in this sample may be carry-over from other donors' samples.

This clonotype was detected ten times or more. The chain has TRBV6-2 or TRBV6-3 and TRBJ2-7; 14 bases map to TRBD2. Germline values: CDR1 MNHEY, CDR2 SVGEGT. With V trimmed by 6 bases and J by 3 bases, 7 bases remained unmatched. The CDR3 spans 16 residues. CDR3 amino acids: CASSPGLAGEYYEQYF. The CDR3 nucleotides are TGTGCCAGCAGCCCGGGACTAGCGGGGGAATACTACGAGCAGTACTTC.

A few counts support this clonotype. The genes are TRBV9 and TRBJ2-2, with D hard to call. Germline V gives CDR1 SGDLS, CDR2 YYNGEE. The V gene lost 3 bases and the J gene lost 1 base, with 16 bases spanning the gap. The CDR3 consists of 17 residues. The CDR3 region is CASSEAETRENTGELFF. The CDR3 DNA reads as TGTGCCAGCAGCGAGGCCGAAACCCGCGAGAACACCGGGGAGCTGTTTTTT.

This clonotype came up a few times. The chain has TRBV29-1 and TRBJ2-3, with D unclear. The germline gives CDR1 SQVTM, CDR2 ANQGSEA. V dropped 2 bases and J dropped 0 bases, with 6 bases sitting between them. The CDR3 totals 13 residues. The CDR3 coding sequence is TGCAGCGTTGAATCAGGAAGCACAGATACGCAGTATTTT. Amino acid sequence: CSVESGSTDTQYF.

This chain links TRBV5-1 with TRBJ1-1; D might be TRBD1 (5 bases). The V gene lost 3 bases and the J gene lost 6 bases, with 15 bases spanning the gap. Germline loops: CDR1 SGHRS, CDR2 YFSETQ. This CDR3 contains 14 residues. In DNA, the CDR3 is TGCGCCAGCAGCTCAAACCCCACGGGGGCTGAAGCTTTCTTT. The encoded protein is CASSSNPTGAEAFF.

This clonotype has a count of ten or more. V is TRBV7-9 and J is TRBJ2-1; 10 bases line up with TRBD1. CDR1 and CDR2 from the germline V gene are SEHNR and FQNEAQ (reference sequence). The CDR3 totals 16 residues. J gave up 8 bases and V 5 bases, and 12 bases lay outside the gene matches. CDR3 DNA: TGTGCCAGCAGCACCGGGACAGGGGAAAGGGTCCATGAGCAGTTCTTC. Encoded protein: CASSTGTGERVHEQFF.

The chain couples TRBV27 to TRBJ1-5; D may be TRBD1 (5 bases). Germline V gene sequence: CDR1 MNHEY, CDR2 SMNVEV (reference sequence). CDR3 size: 14 residues. V was shortened by 6 bases and J by 3 bases, with 12 bases between the two germline ends. This chain's CDR3 is CASREGITNQPQHF. The CDR3 bases are TGTGCCAGCAGGGAGGGGATCACCAATCAGCCCCAGCATTTT.

The chain combines TRBV7-7 with TRBJ1-1; D is unclear. Trimming shortened V by 4 bases and J by 5 bases, and 11 bases separated the two germline ends. This CDR3 has 13 amino acids. Germline-derived CDR1 and CDR2 are SSHAT and FNYEAQ (reference sequence). CDR3: CASSSSRETEAFF. As DNA, the CDR3 is TGTGCCAGCAGCTCTTCACGGGAGACTGAAGCTTTCTTT.

The chain is built from TRBV9 and TRBJ2-1; 7 bases match TRBD2. The CDR3 runs to 14 residues. The germline V gene has CDR1 SGDLS and CDR2 YYNGEE. Unmatched junction bases numbered 3, after V lost 0 bases and J lost 6 bases. CDR3 amino acids: CASSVARGGNEQFF. The CDR3 DNA sequence: TGTGCCAGCAGCGTAGCTCGCGGGGGCAATGAGCAGTTCTTC. The whole variable domain, remainder taken from reference TRBV9 and TRBJ2-1, is DSGVTQTPKHLITATGQRVTLRCSPRSGDLSVYWYQQSLDQGLQFLIQYYNGEERAKGNILERFSAQQFPDLHSELNLSSLELGDSALYFCASSVARGGNEQFFGPGTRLTVL.

Regarding this clonotype: At one of its ends the junction is not consistent with the germline gene, which may arise from a read error. The chain uses TRBV12-3 or TRBV12-4 and TRBJ1-1; D may be TRBD1 (6 bases). This CDR3 comprises 14 residues. The CDR3 sequence is CASSLGGQNTEASF. CDR3 nucleotide sequence: TGTGCCAGCAGTCTGGGGGGCCAGAACACTGAAGCTTCCTTT.

The V call is TRBV20-1, the J call TRBJ2-4; D unresolved. The CDR3 runs to 16 residues. V lost 0 bases and J lost 0, with 12 bases in between. Germline V gene lookup returns CDR1 DFQATT and CDR2 SNEGSKA (reference sequence). Here the CDR3 reads CSARDPAGRAKNIQYF. The CDR3 DNA sequence: TGCAGTGCTAGAGATCCAGCAGGTCGAGCCAAAAACATTCAGTACTTC.

This clonotype was seen repeatedly, ten times or more. V and J are TRBV28 and TRBJ2-7; TRBD2 aligns across 11 bases. J gave up 1 base and V 3 bases, and 5 bases lay outside the gene matches. Germline V gene data show CDR1 as MDHEN and CDR2 as SYDVKM. This CDR3 comprises 16 residues. CDR3 bases: TGTGCCAGCAGTTTGGGACTAGCGGAGAGATCCTACGAGCAGTACTTC. Amino acid sequence: CASSLGLAERSYEQYF.

This clonotype showed up just a few times. V is TRBV7-4 and J is TRBJ2-1, with 13 nucleotides matching TRBD2. CDR1 and CDR2 from the germline V gene are SGHVT and SQSDAQ. Trimming took 5 bases from V and 0 from J; bases not matched to a gene: 10. The CDR3 totals 19 residues. The CDR3 reads CASSQVPGLAGSSYNEQFF. CDR3 coding DNA: TGTGCCAGCAGCCAGGTCCCGGGACTAGCGGGGAGCTCCTACAATGAGCAGTTCTTC.

In its sample, this clonotype was seen a few times. This sequence joins TRBV6-6 and TRBJ1-2, with no clear D. CDR3 length: 11 residues. V dropped 7 bases and J dropped 6 bases, with 9 bases sitting between them. The germline gives CDR1 MNHNY, CDR2 SVGAGI (reference sequence). CDR3 coding DNA: TGTGCCAGCACTTCGCCTAATGGCTACACCTTC. Amino acid sequence: CASTSPNGYTF.

This clonotype was seen at least ten times. This chain links TRBV7-3 with TRBJ2-3; D ambiguous. The V end was cut by 3 bases, the J end by 2 bases, with 12 bases between. Germline V gene sequence: CDR1 SGHTA, CDR2 FQGTGA. CDR3 length: 15 residues. The CDR3 is CASSFFGGDTDTQYF. For the CDR3, the DNA is TGTGCCAGCAGCTTTTTTGGCGGAGACACAGATACGCAGTATTTT. Together with reference TRBV7-3 and TRBJ2-3, the CDR3 gives the full variable domain: GAGVSQTPSNKVTEKGKYVELRCDPISGHTALYWYRQSLGQGPEFLIYFQGTGAADDSGLPNDRFFAVRPEGSVSTLKIQRTERGDSAVYLCASSFFGGDTDTQYFGPGTRLTVL.

This chain links TRBV27 with TRBJ2-3, with D possibly being TRBD1 or TRBD2 (6 bases each). Trimming took 2 bases from V and 6 from J, leaving 18 bases between them. Germline lookup yields CDR1 MNHEY and CDR2 SMNVEV (reference sequence). The CDR3 is 16 residues long. The CDR3 nucleotides read TGTGCCAGCAGTTTAGAAGTGGGGGGCGAGGATGATACGCAGTATTTT. Its protein product is CASSLEVGGEDDTQYF.

This clonotype was observed a few times. In DNA, the CDR3 is TGTGCCAGCAGACCCCTAGCGGGAGGGAGGGGTGAGCAGTTCTTC. It is translated as CASRPLAGGRGEQFF. This chain uses TRBV28 with TRBJ2-1; TRBD2 matches at 12 bases. Per the germline V gene, CDR1 is MDHEN and CDR2 is SYDVKM. The CDR3 runs to 15 residues. The J segment lost 9 bases and the V segment lost 6 bases, leaving 9 bases of the junction unmatched.

This clonotype showed up many times. V gene TRBV12-3 or TRBV12-4 combines with J gene TRBJ1-5; tentatively, D is TRBD1 (5 bases). Trimming stripped 7 bases from V and 3 bases from J, with 13 bases between. The length of the CDR3 is 14 residues. CDR3 DNA sequence: TGTGCCAGCACTCGAGGGGCAGTCAATCAGCCCCAGCATTTT. It translates to CASTRGAVNQPQHF.

The V gene is TRBV30, the J gene TRBJ2-3; 10 nucleotides align to TRBD2. The CDR3 has 17 amino acids. The germline CDR1 and CDR2 sequences are GTSNPN and SVGIG (reference sequence). The V gene end was trimmed by 5 bases and the J gene end by 8 bases; junction bases not matched to a gene: 19. The CDR3 bases are TGTGCCTGGGACCCGGCTAGCGGGAGTTCATGGTGGAGTACGCAGTATTTT. The encoded protein is CAWDPASGSSWWSTQYF.

The rearrangement uses TRBV6-1 and TRBJ1-5, with D perhaps TRBD1 (5 bases). This CDR3 spans 15 amino acids. Between the trimmed V and J ends, which lost 1 base and 1 base, there was a span of 8 bases. Germline V gives CDR1 MNHNS, CDR2 SASEGT. The CDR3 sequence is CASSEDQGSNQPQHF. The CDR3 coding sequence is TGTGCCAGCAGTGAAGACCAGGGAAGCAATCAGCCCCAGCATTTT.

This clonotype was counted at least ten times. The chain uses TRBV6-6 and TRBJ2-7; D possibly corresponds to TRBD2 (5 bases). The CDR3 is 12 amino acids. CDR1 and CDR2 (germline): MNHNY, SVGAGI (reference sequence). V shed 7 bases and J shed 6 bases, with 13 bases lying between them. The CDR3 here is CASTPSGGEQYF. The CDR3, as DNA: TGTGCCAGCACCCCCTCCGGAGGCGAGCAGTACTTC.

This clonotype was seen a handful of times. This chain links TRBV7-6 with TRBJ2-3; 7 bases match TRBD2. Losses at the gene ends were 5 bases for V and 3 bases for J; bases not matched to a gene: 5. From germline, CDR1 is SGHVS and CDR2 FNYEAQ. The CDR3 extends over 14 amino acids. CDR3 nucleotide sequence: TGTGCCAGCAGCAAGGGGCGGGAGACAGATACGCAGTATTTT. Encoded protein: CASSKGRETDTQYF.